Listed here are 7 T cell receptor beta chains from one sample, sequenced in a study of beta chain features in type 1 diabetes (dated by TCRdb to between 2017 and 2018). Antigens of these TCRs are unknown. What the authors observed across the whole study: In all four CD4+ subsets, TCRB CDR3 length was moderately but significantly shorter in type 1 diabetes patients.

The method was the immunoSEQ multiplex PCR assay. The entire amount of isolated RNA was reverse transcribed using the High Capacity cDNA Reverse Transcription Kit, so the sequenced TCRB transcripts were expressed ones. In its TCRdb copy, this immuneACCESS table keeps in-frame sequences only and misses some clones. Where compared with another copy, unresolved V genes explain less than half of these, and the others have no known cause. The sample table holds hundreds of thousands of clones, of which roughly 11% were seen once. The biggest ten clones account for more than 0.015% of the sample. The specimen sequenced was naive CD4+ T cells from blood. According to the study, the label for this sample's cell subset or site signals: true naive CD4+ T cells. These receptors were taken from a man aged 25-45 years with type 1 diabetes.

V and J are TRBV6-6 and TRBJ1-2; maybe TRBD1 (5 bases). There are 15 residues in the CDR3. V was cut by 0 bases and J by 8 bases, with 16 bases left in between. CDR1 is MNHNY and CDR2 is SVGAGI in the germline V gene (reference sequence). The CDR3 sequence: CASSYSVTGAMGYTF. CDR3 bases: TGTGCCAGCAGTTACTCGGTAACAGGCGCAATGGGCTACACCTTC.

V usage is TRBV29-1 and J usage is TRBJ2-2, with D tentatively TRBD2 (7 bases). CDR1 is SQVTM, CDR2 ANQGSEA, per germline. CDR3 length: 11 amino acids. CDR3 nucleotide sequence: TGCATGGGGGGGCAGGCCGGGGAGCTGTTTTTT. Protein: CMGGQAGELFF.

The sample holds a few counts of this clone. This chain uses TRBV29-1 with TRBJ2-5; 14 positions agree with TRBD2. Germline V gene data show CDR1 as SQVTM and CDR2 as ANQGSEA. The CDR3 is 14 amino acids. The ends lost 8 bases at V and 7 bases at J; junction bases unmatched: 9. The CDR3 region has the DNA TGCAGCTTCCGGACTAGCGGGGGGTTGTTGACCCAGTACTTC. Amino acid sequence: CSFRTSGGLLTQYF.

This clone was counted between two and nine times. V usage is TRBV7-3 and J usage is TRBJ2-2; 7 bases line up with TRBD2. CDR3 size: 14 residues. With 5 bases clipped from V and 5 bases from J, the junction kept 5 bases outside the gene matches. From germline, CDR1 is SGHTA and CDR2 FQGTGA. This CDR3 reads CASSPRSGTGELFF. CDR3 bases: TGTGCCAGCAGCCCTCGTAGCGGGACCGGGGAGCTGTTTTTT. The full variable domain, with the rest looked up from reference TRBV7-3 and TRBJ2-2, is GAGVSQTPSNKVTEKGKYVELRCDPISGHTALYWYRQSLGQGPEFLIYFQGTGAADDSGLPNDRFFAVRPEGSVSTLKIQRTERGDSAVYLCASSPRSGTGELFFGEGSRLTVL.

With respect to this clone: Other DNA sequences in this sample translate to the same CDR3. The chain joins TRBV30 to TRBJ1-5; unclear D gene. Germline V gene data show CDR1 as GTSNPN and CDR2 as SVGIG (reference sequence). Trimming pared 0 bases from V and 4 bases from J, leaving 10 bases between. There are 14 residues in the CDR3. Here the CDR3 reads CAWSVLGGNQPQHF. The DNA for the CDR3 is TGTGCCTGGAGTGTACTGGGCGGGAATCAGCCCCAGCATTTT.

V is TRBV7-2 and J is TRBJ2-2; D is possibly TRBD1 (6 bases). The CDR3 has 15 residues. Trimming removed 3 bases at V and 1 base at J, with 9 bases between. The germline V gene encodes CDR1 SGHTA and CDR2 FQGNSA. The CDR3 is CASSFVTGNTGELFF. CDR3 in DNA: TGTGCCAGCAGCTTCGTGACAGGGAACACCGGGGAGCTGTTTTTT.

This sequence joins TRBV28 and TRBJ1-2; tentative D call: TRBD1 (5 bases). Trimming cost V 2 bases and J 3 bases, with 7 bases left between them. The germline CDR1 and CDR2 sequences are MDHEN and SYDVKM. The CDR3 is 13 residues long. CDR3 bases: TGTGCCAGCAGTTTAGGAGGGGACTATGGCTACACCTTC. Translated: CASSLGGDYGYTF.